This TCR beta chain appears in the sequencing data of a study of control samples from healthy donors and cancer patients. Germline V gene lookup returns CDR1 SGHVS and CDR2 FNYEAQ. Unmatched junction bases numbered 10, after V lost 1 base and J lost 6 bases. This CDR3 is 17 amino acids long. Sequenced by immunoSEQ multiplex PCR; TCRdb stores in-frame clones only, minus some. The data hold some 120,000 clones, with roughly 95% observed a single time. The sample was blood. This clonotype originated in a man aged 25 to 45 in good health. The gene calls are TRBV7-6 and TRBJ2-2; 8 bases align to TRBD2. The CDR3 is CASSLDAGGALSGELFF. The DNA for the CDR3 is TGTGCCAGCAGCTTAGACGCCGGGGGGGCCTTGTCCGGGGAGCTGTTTTTT.